This T cell receptor (beta chain) was sequenced in a study of circulating CD8 cells and anti-PD-1 response in melanoma. As for the study in general: Non-responders showed stable or progressive disease; responders showed complete or partial response. General study findings and limits: Patients included both untreated and previously treated individuals.

The CDR3 is 12 residues long. V lost 1 base, J lost 6 bases, and 4 bases lay in between. The V gene's germline CDR1 is LNHDA and CDR2 SQIVND (reference sequence). From live CD3+CD8+TCRalphabeta+ cells, four PD-1 and/or TIGIT subsets were sorted. This clonotype is labeled medium-sized (0.01 to 0.1%). Its target is not known. Each library started from about 15 ng of total RNA using the QIAseq Immune Repertoire TCR panel. TCRdb itself ran the reads through MiXCR, one entry per CDR3 protein. The table records about 2,500 distinct CDR3 sequences, over 7% of them present only once. The sequence derives from a human donor with melanoma. The chain recombines TRBV19 with TRBJ2-1; D call uncertain. The sample was CD8+ T cells from PBMCs, taken at baseline or after one month of anti-PD-1 therapy (not recorded which). The CDR3 sequence: CASSIGPNEQFF. The CDR3 bases are TGTGCCAGTAGTATAGGTCCCAATGAGCAGTTCTTC.